These T cell receptor beta chains were read from a single sample in a study of cytomegalovirus exposure and HLA in healthy donors. Profiled with immunoSEQ multiplex PCR; TCRdb holds only in-frame clones, not every one. The sample holds approximately 90,000 clones, 76% seen once. Material: PBMCs. These receptors all stem from a male donor in good health and CMV-seronegative. CDR3s include the opening cysteine and the closing phenylalanine or tryptophan. The D gene is left open where the match is weak. Clone size is not always given. Where it is, it says once, few, many or a class for expanded clones.

TRBJ1-3	.	TRBV28	TRBD1	CASRKTGGTSGNTIYF	TGTGCCAGCAGGAAAACAGGGGGGACTTCTGGAAACACCATATATTTT
TRBJ2-2	.	TRBV7-8	.	CASSLSGGGTGELFF	TGTGCCAGCAGCTTATCTGGGGGCGGGACCGGGGAGCTGTTTTTT
TRBJ2-3	.	TRBV11-3	TRBD1	CASSTGQTDTQYF	TGTGCCAGCAGCACGGGACAGACAGATACGCAGTATTTT
TRBJ1-1	.	TRBV6-1	.	CASSEAWAGGNTEAFF	TGTGCCAGCAGTGAAGCTTGGGCCGGGGGGAACACTGAAGCTTTCTTT
TRBJ2-3	once	TRBV4-1	TRBD1	CASSQPGTGGADTQYF	TGCGCCAGCAGCCAACCCGGGACAGGGGGCGCAGATACGCAGTATTTT
TRBJ1-5	.	TRBV2	.	CASSEAQQQPQHF	TGTGCCAGCAGTGAAGCCCAACAGCAGCCCCAGCATTTT
TRBJ1-2	.	TRBV6-4	TRBD1	CASSDRVYGTVDGYTF	TGTGCCAGCAGTGACCGGGTATACGGGACAGTCGATGGCTACACCTTC
TRBJ2-2	.	TRBV5-1	TRBD2	CASSFAGLAGTYTGELFF	TGCGCCAGCAGCTTCGCTGGACTAGCGGGAACCTACACCGGGGAGCTGTTTTTT
TRBJ2-7	.	TRBV7-9	TRBD1	CASSLGTGSSGEQYF	TGTGCCAGCAGCTTAGGGACAGGGTCGTCGGGCGAGCAGTACTTC
TRBJ2-2	.	TRBV6-5	.	CASRLTNTGELFF	TGTGCCAGCAGACTAACGAACACCGGGGAGCTGTTTTTT
TRBJ2-7	.	TRBV11-2	TRBD2	CASIRLAGFSYEQYF	TGTGCCAGCATTCGACTAGCGGGGTTCTCCTACGAGCAGTACTTC
TRBJ2-1	.	TRBV6-5	TRBD1	CASSPGQGDEQFF	TGTGCCAGCAGCCCCGGCCAGGGGGATGAGCAGTTCTTC
TRBJ1-1	.	TRBV19	.	CASKIKQASTEAFF	TGTGCCAGCAAAATAAAACAGGCTTCCACTGAAGCTTTCTTT
TRBJ1-6	few	TRBV28	.	CASSLLLVAGGSPLHF	TGTGCCAGCAGTTTACTATTAGTGGCCGGGGGTTCACCCCTCCACTTT
TRBJ1-1	.	TRBV28	.	CASSIQGRTEAFF	TGTGCCAGCAGTATACAGGGAAGGACTGAAGCTTTCTTT
TRBJ2-7	.	TRBV4-1	.	CASSPGISYEQYF	TGCGCCAGCAGCCCAGGGATATCCTACGAGCAGTACTTC
TRBJ1-3	.	TRBV9	.	CASSQGGARGNTIYF	TGTGCCAGCAGCCAGGGAGGGGCAAGAGGAAACACCATATATTTT
TRBJ2-1	.	TRBV6-4	TRBD2	CASSDSAGGYNEQFF	TGTGCCAGCAGTGACTCAGCGGGGGGCTACAATGAGCAGTTCTTC
TRBJ2-7	once	TRBV28	.	CASWNGMIEQYF	TGTGCCAGCTGGAACGGGATGATCGAGCAGTACTTC
TRBJ1-3	.	TRBV5-1	TRBD1	CASSFGQGGNTIYF	TGCGCCAGCAGCTTCGGACAGGGAGGAAACACCATATATTTT
TRBJ1-5	few	TRBV6-1	TRBD1	CASRSRGRSNQPQHF	TGTGCCAGCAGATCCAGGGGGCGCAGCAATCAGCCCCAGCATTTT
TRBJ2-3	.	TRBV9	TRBD1	CASSGRDRVTDTQYF	TGTGCCAGCAGCGGCCGGGACAGGGTCACAGATACGCAGTATTTT
TRBJ1-5	medium-sized	TRBV7-2	.	CASSLGLNQPQHF	TGTGCCAGCAGCTTAGGGCTCAATCAGCCCCAGCATTTT
TRBJ1-5	.	TRBV5-4	.	CASSLSTGGATQPQHF	TGTGCCAGCAGCTTAAGTACGGGGGGAGCGACCCAGCCCCAGCATTTT
TRBJ2-7	few	TRBV7-6	TRBD1	CASSLLPNLGQESSYEQYF	TGTGCCAGCAGCTTACTTCCGAATTTGGGACAGGAGAGCTCCTACGAGCAGTACTTC
TRBJ2-7	.	TRBV14	.	CASSPTPGSRYEQYF	TGTGCCAGCAGCCCGACCCCGGGATCAAGGTACGAGCAGTACTTC
TRBJ2-7	.	TRBV28	.	CASRHRTVSYEQYF	TGTGCCAGCAGGCACAGGACAGTATCCTACGAGCAGTACTTC
TRBJ1-5	.	TRBV7-2	.	CASSARTGQPQHF	TGTGCCAGCAGCGCCCGGACTGGTCAGCCCCAGCATTTT